This paragraph covers one T cell receptor (beta chain) sequence. The antigen is undetermined. This entry comes from a study of OX40 agonist ivuxolimab in advanced cancers. Study at large: Ivuxolimab, an agonist antibody against OX40 (CD134), was given to patients. Aged roughly 23 to 79 with a mean of approximately 60 years, they were approximately 80% male. Broader study findings: Relative to CD4+ cells, CD8+ T cells on average had more expanded clones.

Assay: immunoSEQ multiplex PCR; the TCRdb copy retains only in-frame clones and omits some. The sample includes about 42,000 clones, around 88% of them seen just once. CDR1 is MNHEY, CDR2 SVGAGI, per germline. V lost 4 bases and J 4 bases, leaving 16 bases between the germline ends. The CDR3 runs to 16 residues. This rearrangement joins TRBV6-5 to TRBJ1-4, with no clear D. Specimen: CD4+ or CD8+ T cells sorted from blood, collected in a trial of the OX40 agonist ivuxolimab. The sequence came from an adult with an advanced solid tumor such as melanoma, head and neck, liver or kidney cancer. CDR3 sequence reads: CASSSTQVRSNEKLFF. The CDR3 coding sequence is TGTGCCAGCAGTTCAACCCAAGTGAGGAGTAATGAAAAACTGTTTTTT.